This is a list of T cell receptor beta chains from one sample in a study of identical twins. TCRdb re-analysed the 5' RACE reads in MiXCR, keeping a single row per CDR3 protein. The sample carries around 1.7 million distinct CDR3 sequences, roughly 35% recorded once. The material sequenced was cord blood. These receptors all come from a newborn girl in good health. Each CDR3 is given with its conserved first and last residue. A D gene is named only where the DNA matches it firmly. The size entry is marked missing in some rows and otherwise reads once, few, many or a size class.

TRBJ1-3,.,.,TRBV7-2,CASSPRFGLPSGNTIYF,TGTGCCAGCAGCCCACGGTTTGGGCTCCCCTCTGGAAACACCATATATTTT
TRBJ2-5,.,.,TRBV28,CASRMGFSSAEYF,TGTGCCTCCCGAATGGGGTTCTCGTCCGCTGAGTACTTC
TRBJ1-2,few,.,TRBV20-1,CSAMARGFYGYTF,TGCAGTGCTATGGCCAGGGGTTTCTATGGCTACACCTTC
TRBJ1-2,.,.,TRBV6-1,CAGSPGSEYYGYTF,TGTGCCGGCAGCCCCGGGTCAGAATACTATGGCTACACCTTC
TRBJ1-1,many,TRBD1,TRBV6-1,CASRDRVNTEAFF,TGTGCCAGCAGGGACAGGGTGAACACTGAAGCTTTCTTT
TRBJ2-7,few,TRBD1,TRBV28,CASGLTGTGFYEQYF,TGTGCCAGCGGCTTAACCGGGACAGGGTTCTACGAGCAGTACTTC
TRBJ1-5,few,TRBD1,TRBV12-3/TRBV12-4,CASSLSRGKQGSSNQPQHF,TGTGCCAGCAGTTTGAGCCGGGGCAAACAGGGGAGTAGCAATCAGCCCCAGCATTTT
TRBJ1-4,.,.,TRBV15,CATSRGYEKLFF,TGTGCCACCAGCAGAGGTTATGAAAAACTGTTTTTT
TRBJ2-3,few,.,TRBV4-1,CASSPSREDTQYF,TGCGCCAGCAGCCCCTCCAGGGAAGATACGCAGTATTTT
TRBJ2-3,.,TRBD2,TRBV20-1,CSASPMTSGSADTQYF,TGCAGTGCTAGCCCCATGACTAGCGGGAGTGCGGATACGCAGTATTTT
TRBJ2-3,.,TRBD2,TRBV25-1,CASSESPSGGRAGEDTQYF,TGTGCCAGCAGTGAGTCCCCATCTGGAGGGAGGGCCGGGGAAGATACGCAGTATTTT
TRBJ2-2,.,.,TRBV28,CATYSGAGDTGELFF,TGTGCCACCTATAGCGGAGCTGGTGACACCGGGGAGCTGTTTTTT
TRBJ2-1,.,TRBD2,TRBV28,CASRGGDGLAGVDNEQFF,TGTGCCAGCAGGGGGGGAGACGGACTAGCGGGAGTGGATAATGAGCAGTTCTTC
TRBJ1-2,few,.,TRBV5-1,CASSLSDQETPLNYGYTF,TGCGCCAGCAGCTTGTCCGACCAGGAAACCCCTCTTAACTATGGCTACACCTTC
TRBJ2-1,.,.,TRBV20-1,CSARTPGGYSYNEQFF,TGCAGTGCTAGGACCCCCGGCGGGTACTCCTACAATGAGCAGTTCTTC
TRBJ2-1,.,.,TRBV7-2,CASSLVGLAISCEQFF,TGTGCCAGCAGCTTAGTTGGGCTAGCGATATCGTGTGAGCAGTTCTTC
TRBJ2-7,.,TRBD2,TRBV20-1,CSARESGGPYNEQYF,TGCAGTGCTAGGGAAAGCGGGGGACCTTACAATGAGCAGTACTTC
TRBJ2-7,few,.,TRBV7-9,CASSPRRGRSYEQYF,TGTGCCAGCAGCCCCCGACGGGGGCGCTCCTACGAGCAGTACTTC
TRBJ2-1,many,TRBD2,TRBV12-3/TRBV12-4,CASSLDGLAGGEQFF,TGTGCCAGCAGTTTGGACGGACTAGCGGGAGGAGAGCAGTTCTTC
TRBJ2-3,.,TRBD2,TRBV3-1,CASSQARLAGAGGTDTQYF,TGTGCCAGCAGCCAAGCTCGGCTAGCGGGGGCCGGGGGCACAGATACGCAGTATTTT
TRBJ1-4,once,.,TRBV5-1,CASSRADGEKLFF,TGCGCCAGCAGCCGTGCGGACGGGGAAAAACTGTTTTTT
TRBJ2-1,many,TRBD2,TRBV12-3/TRBV12-4,CASSFRLAGGLSYNEQFF,TGTGCCAGCAGTTTTAGGCTAGCGGGGGGCCTCTCCTACAATGAGCAGTTCTTC
TRBJ2-1,.,TRBD2,TRBV25-1,CASSGVAGETAYNEQFF,TGTGCCAGCAGTGGCGTAGCGGGAGAAACGGCCTACAATGAGCAGTTCTTC
TRBJ2-5,.,.,TRBV14,CASSQRAMEWETQYF,TGTGCCAGCAGCCAACGGGCCATGGAGTGGGAGACCCAGTACTTC
TRBJ2-1,.,TRBD2,TRBV9,CASSVSGGAGYNEQFF,TGTGCCAGCAGCGTGTCCGGGGGGGCCGGGTACAATGAGCAGTTCTTC
TRBJ2-5,few,.,TRBV28,CASSFRVGTQYF,TGTGCCAGCAGTTTCAGAGTAGGGACCCAGTACTTC
TRBJ1-4,.,.,TRBV20-1,CSALNRPWEGGDEKLFF,TGCAGTGCCCTTAATCGTCCCTGGGAGGGGGGAGATGAAAAACTGTTTTTT